Given below is one T cell receptor beta chain in context. The V end was cut by 3 bases, the J end by 2 bases, with 10 bases between. The CDR3 has 14 amino acids. Germline assignment: CDR1 LNHDA and CDR2 SQIVND (reference sequence). The entry originates in a study of blood T cell repertoires in COVID-19. The overall study: COVID-19 samples from acute and convalescent phases originated in the United States, Italy and Spain. Sample material is recorded as cDNA or gDNA derived from T cells, B-cell-depleted T cells, or PBMCs.

Per the study methods: Reference gene primer amplification in the assay estimated nucleated cell counts. Some clones are missing from TCRdb's copy, which holds only in-frame ones; the method was immunoSEQ multiplex PCR. V and J calls plus clone size are reproduced from that table; the DNA served to infer D and trimming. Of roughly 90,000 clones listed, around four fifths were seen once; the top ten hold under 35%. The specimen sequenced was peripheral blood. The source of this sequence is a woman older than 75 with active or convalescent COVID-19. This chain uses TRBV19 with TRBJ2-5; D is uncertain. The CDR3 coding sequence is TGTGCCAGTAGTATTAACTATATACAAGAGACCCAGTACTTC. Translated: CASSINYIQETQYF. The entire variable domain, with the rest obtained from reference TRBV19 and TRBJ2-5, is as follows: DGGITQSPKYLFRKEGQNVTLSCEQNLNHDAMYWYRQDPGQGLRLIYYSQIVNDFQKGDIAEGYSVSREKKESFPLTVTSAQKNPTAFYLCASSINYIQETQYFGPGTRLLVL.